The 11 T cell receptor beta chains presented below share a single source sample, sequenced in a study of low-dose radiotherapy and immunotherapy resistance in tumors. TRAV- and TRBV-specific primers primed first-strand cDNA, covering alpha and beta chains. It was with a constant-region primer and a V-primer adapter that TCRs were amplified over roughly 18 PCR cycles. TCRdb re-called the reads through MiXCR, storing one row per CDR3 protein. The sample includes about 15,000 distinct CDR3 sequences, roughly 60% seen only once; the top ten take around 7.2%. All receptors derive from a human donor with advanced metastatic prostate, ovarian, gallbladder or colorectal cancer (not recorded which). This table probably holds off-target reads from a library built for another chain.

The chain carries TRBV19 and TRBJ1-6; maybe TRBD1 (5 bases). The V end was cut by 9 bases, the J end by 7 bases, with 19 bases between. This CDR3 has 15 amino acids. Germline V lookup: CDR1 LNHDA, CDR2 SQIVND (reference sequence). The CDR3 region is CASGRGTAENSPLHF. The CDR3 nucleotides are TGTGCCAGCGGAAGGGGAACTGCAGAGAATTCACCCCTCCACTTT.

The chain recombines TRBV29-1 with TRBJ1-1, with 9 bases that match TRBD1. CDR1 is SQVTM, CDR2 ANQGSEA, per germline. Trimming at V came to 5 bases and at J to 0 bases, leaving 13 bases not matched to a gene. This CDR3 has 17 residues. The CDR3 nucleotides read TGCAGCGTTCGGGGACAGGGCGGGGACCGAGTGAACACTGAAGCTTTCTTT. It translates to CSVRGQGGDRVNTEAFF.

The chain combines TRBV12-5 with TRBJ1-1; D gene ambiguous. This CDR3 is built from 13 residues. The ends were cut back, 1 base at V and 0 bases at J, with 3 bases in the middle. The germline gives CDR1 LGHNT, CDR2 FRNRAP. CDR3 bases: TGTGCTAGTGGTTTGGGAATGAACACTGAAGCTTTCTTT. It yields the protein CASGLGMNTEAFF.

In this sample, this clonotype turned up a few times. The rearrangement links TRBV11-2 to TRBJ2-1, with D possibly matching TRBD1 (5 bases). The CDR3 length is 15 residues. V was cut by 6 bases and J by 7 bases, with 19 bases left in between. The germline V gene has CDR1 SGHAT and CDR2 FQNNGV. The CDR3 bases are TGTGCCAGCAGGAAGGACACCCCTCTCTATAATGAGCAGTTCTTC. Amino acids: CASRKDTPLYNEQFF.

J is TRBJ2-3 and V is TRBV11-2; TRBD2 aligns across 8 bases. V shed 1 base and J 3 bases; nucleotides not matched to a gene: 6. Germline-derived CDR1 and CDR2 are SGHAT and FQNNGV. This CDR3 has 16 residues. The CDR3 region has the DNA TGTGCCAGCAGCTTAGCCCTGGCGGGGGGAACAGATACGCAGTATTTT. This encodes CASSLALAGGTDTQYF.

Here the CDR3 DNA reads TGTGCCAGCAGCTTAGCGGGTACGGAGACCCAGTACTTC. Its protein product is CASSLAGTETQYF. The chain joins TRBV7-6 to TRBJ2-5; D is unresolved. Germline-derived CDR1 and CDR2 are SGHVS and FNYEAQ. The CDR3 contains 13 residues. Trimming took off 0 bases at V and 5 bases at J, with 7 bases between the two ends.

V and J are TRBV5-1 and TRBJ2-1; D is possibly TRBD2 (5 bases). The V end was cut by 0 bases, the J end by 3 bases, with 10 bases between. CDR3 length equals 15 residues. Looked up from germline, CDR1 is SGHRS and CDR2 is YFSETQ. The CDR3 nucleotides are TGCGCCAGCAGCTTGGTGCCGGGAAACTACAATGAGCAGTTCTTC. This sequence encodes CASSLVPGNYNEQFF.

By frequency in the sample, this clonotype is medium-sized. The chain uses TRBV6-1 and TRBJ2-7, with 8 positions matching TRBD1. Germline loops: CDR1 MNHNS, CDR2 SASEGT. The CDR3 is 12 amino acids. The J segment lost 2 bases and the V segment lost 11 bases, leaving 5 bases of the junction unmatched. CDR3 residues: CAGRQGTYEQYF. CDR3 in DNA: TGTGCCGGACGACAGGGGACCTACGAGCAGTACTTC.

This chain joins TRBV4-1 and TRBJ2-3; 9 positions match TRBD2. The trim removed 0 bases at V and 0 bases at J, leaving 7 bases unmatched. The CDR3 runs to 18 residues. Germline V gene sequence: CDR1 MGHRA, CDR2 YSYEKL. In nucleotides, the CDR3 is TGCGCCAGCAGCCAAGATACCCTAGCGGGAACTAGCACAGATACGCAGTATTTT. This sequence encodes CASSQDTLAGTSTDTQYF.

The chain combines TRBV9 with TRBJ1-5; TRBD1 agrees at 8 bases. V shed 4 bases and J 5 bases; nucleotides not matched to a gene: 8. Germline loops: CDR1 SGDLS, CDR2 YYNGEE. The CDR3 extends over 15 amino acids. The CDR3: CASSSKGQGDQPQHF. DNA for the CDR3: TGTGCCAGCAGCTCAAAAGGACAGGGAGATCAGCCCCAGCATTTT. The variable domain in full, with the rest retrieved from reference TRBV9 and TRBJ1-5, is DSGVTQTPKHLITATGQRVTLRCSPRSGDLSVYWYQQSLDQGLQFLIQYYNGEERAKGNILERFSAQQFPDLHSELNLSSLELGDSALYFCASSSKGQGDQPQHFGDGTRLSIL.

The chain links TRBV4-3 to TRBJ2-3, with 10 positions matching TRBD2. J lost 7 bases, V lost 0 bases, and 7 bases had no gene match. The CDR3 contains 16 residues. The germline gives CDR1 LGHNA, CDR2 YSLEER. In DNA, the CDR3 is TGCGCCAGCAGCCAAGACGTAGGGACTAGCGCGAATACGCAGTATTTT. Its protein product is CASSQDVGTSANTQYF.